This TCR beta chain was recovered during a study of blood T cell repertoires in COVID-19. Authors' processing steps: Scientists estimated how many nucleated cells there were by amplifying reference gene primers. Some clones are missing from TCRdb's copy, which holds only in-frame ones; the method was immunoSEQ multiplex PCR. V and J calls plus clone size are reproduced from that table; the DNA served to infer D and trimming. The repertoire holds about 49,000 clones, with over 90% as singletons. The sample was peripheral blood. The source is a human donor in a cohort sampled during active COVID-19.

The DNA of the CDR3 is TGTGCCAGCCGTTGGGGCCTAAGCACGGGAAACACCATATATTTT. Translation gives CASRWGLSTGNTIYF. The chain links TRBV14 to TRBJ1-3, with a possible D match to TRBD1 (5 bases). V was cut by 8 bases and J by 4 bases, with 18 bases left in between. Per the germline V gene, CDR1 is SGHDN and CDR2 is FVKESK. The CDR3 extends over 15 amino acids.